A selection of T cell receptor beta chains follows, all from one sample in a study of T cells in Graves' hyperthyroidism and ophthalmopathy. TCRdb independently ran MiXCR on the multiplex PCR reads; one entry per CDR3 protein. The table includes 600,000 to 650,000 distinct CDR3 sequences, less than 25% detected once. The sample taken for sequencing was blood. Source of these receptors: a man younger than 40 with Graves' ophthalmopathy. CDR3s include the opening cysteine and the closing phenylalanine or tryptophan. Each record gives: V gene, D gene, clone size, J gene, CDR3 length, CDR3 DNA, CDR3 protein. A D gene is named only where the DNA matches it firmly. Clone sizes are given selectively: once, few, many, or a class where the clone is expanded.

V gene: TRBV19; D gene: -; clone size: -; J gene: TRBJ1-2; CDR3 length: 12; CDR3 DNA: TGTGCCAGTAGTATCGGGGTCGGTGGCTACACCTTC; CDR3 protein: CASSIGVGGYTF
V gene: TRBV3-1; D gene: TRBD2; clone size: few; J gene: TRBJ2-7; CDR3 length: 14; CDR3 DNA: TGTGCCAGCAGCCACCCTAGCGGCTCCTACGAGCAGTACTTC; CDR3 protein: CASSHPSGSYEQYF
V gene: TRBV7-9; D gene: TRBD1; clone size: once; J gene: TRBJ2-5; CDR3 length: 16; CDR3 DNA: TGTGCCAGCAGCTTAGATCCCGGACAGGGGGAAGAGACCCAGTACTTC; CDR3 protein: CASSLDPGQGEETQYF
V gene: TRBV7-2; D gene: TRBD2; clone size: many; J gene: TRBJ2-5; CDR3 length: 15; CDR3 DNA: TGTGCCAGCAGCTTAGCGCGTGGACTAGGAGAGACCCAGTACTTC; CDR3 protein: CASSLARGLGETQYF
V gene: TRBV12-3/TRBV12-4; D gene: -; clone size: few; J gene: TRBJ2-6; CDR3 length: 15; CDR3 DNA: TGTGCCAGCAGCGTGGGGTTCTCTGGGGCCAACGTCCTGACTTTC; CDR3 protein: CASSVGFSGANVLTF
V gene: TRBV6-1; D gene: TRBD2; clone size: -; J gene: TRBJ2-3; CDR3 length: 15; CDR3 DNA: TGTGCCAGCAGTGAGGCTAGCGGGAGCGCAGATACGCAGTATTTT; CDR3 protein: CASSEASGSADTQYF
V gene: TRBV6-4; D gene: TRBD1; clone size: -; J gene: TRBJ2-5; CDR3 length: 14; CDR3 DNA: TGTGCCAGCAGTGAGGGACAGGGTAAAGAGACCCAGTACTTC; CDR3 protein: CASSEGQGKETQYF
V gene: TRBV12-3/TRBV12-4; D gene: -; clone size: -; J gene: TRBJ1-3; CDR3 length: 13; CDR3 DNA: TGTGCCAGCAGTCGGGACGGAGGAAACACCATATATTTT; CDR3 protein: CASSRDGGNTIYF
V gene: TRBV11-3; D gene: -; clone size: -; J gene: TRBJ2-3; CDR3 length: 12; CDR3 DNA: TGTGCCAGCAGCTTATCCCAAGATACGCAGTATTTT; CDR3 protein: CASSLSQDTQYF
V gene: TRBV30; D gene: -; clone size: -; J gene: TRBJ2-3; CDR3 length: 13; CDR3 DNA: TGTGCCTGGGGGGTTGGGGGCACAGATACGCAGTATTTT; CDR3 protein: CAWGVGGTDTQYF
V gene: TRBV12-3/TRBV12-4; D gene: TRBD1; clone size: many; J gene: TRBJ2-1; CDR3 length: 14; CDR3 DNA: TGTGCCAGCAGTCCGGGACAGGGGAGAAATGAGCAGTTCTTC; CDR3 protein: CASSPGQGRNEQFF
V gene: TRBV29-1; D gene: TRBD1; clone size: few; J gene: TRBJ2-7; CDR3 length: 13; CDR3 DNA: TGCAGCGCCGGGTTTTACAGGGGCGACGAGCAGTACTTC; CDR3 protein: CSAGFYRGDEQYF
V gene: TRBV7-2; D gene: TRBD2; clone size: -; J gene: TRBJ2-5; CDR3 length: 16; CDR3 DNA: TGTGCCAGCAGCTTAGCTGCGGGAGGGTATCAAGAGACCCAGTACTTC; CDR3 protein: CASSLAAGGYQETQYF
V gene: TRBV5-1; D gene: TRBD1; clone size: -; J gene: TRBJ1-1; CDR3 length: 18; CDR3 DNA: TGCGCCAGCAGCTTGGACCGAAATCTACAGGGGACGAACACTGAAGCTTTCTTT; CDR3 protein: CASSLDRNLQGTNTEAFF
V gene: TRBV19; D gene: TRBD1; clone size: few; J gene: TRBJ2-2; CDR3 length: 15; CDR3 DNA: TGTGCCAGTGCCTGGGACAGGGGGACCACCGGGGAGCTGTTTTTT; CDR3 protein: CASAWDRGTTGELFF
V gene: TRBV12-3/TRBV12-4; D gene: -; clone size: -; J gene: TRBJ2-7; CDR3 length: 13; CDR3 DNA: TGTGCCAGCAGTTTTCTTAACCGGGACGAGCAGTACTTC; CDR3 protein: CASSFLNRDEQYF
V gene: TRBV5-1; D gene: TRBD1; clone size: many; J gene: TRBJ2-7; CDR3 length: 14; CDR3 DNA: TGTGCCAGCAGCCTCGACAGGGGGCCGTACGAGCAGTACTTC; CDR3 protein: CASSLDRGPYEQYF
V gene: TRBV20-1; D gene: -; clone size: many; J gene: TRBJ2-7; CDR3 length: 15; CDR3 DNA: TGCAGTGCTAGAGAGGGTAAGGGAAATAGGCCAGAGCAGTACTTC; CDR3 protein: CSAREGKGNRPEQYF
V gene: TRBV10-3; D gene: -; clone size: -; J gene: TRBJ1-6; CDR3 length: 13; CDR3 DNA: TGTGCCATCAGTGAGTCTGGGCTTTCACCCCTCCACTTT; CDR3 protein: CAISESGLSPLHF
V gene: TRBV12-3/TRBV12-4; D gene: TRBD2; clone size: -; J gene: TRBJ2-2; CDR3 length: 15; CDR3 DNA: TGTGCCAGCAAAGGCGGGAGGGCCCTCAGCGGGGAGCTGTTTTTT; CDR3 protein: CASKGGRALSGELFF
V gene: TRBV11-2; D gene: -; clone size: few; J gene: TRBJ2-7; CDR3 length: 15; CDR3 DNA: TGTGCCAGCAGCTTCTCGACAGCAATCCCCTACGAGCAGTACTTC; CDR3 protein: CASSFSTAIPYEQYF
V gene: TRBV28; D gene: TRBD1; clone size: -; J gene: TRBJ1-2; CDR3 length: 14; CDR3 DNA: TGTGCCAGCAGCCTCGAGGACAGGGTCGGCGGCTACACCTTC; CDR3 protein: CASSLEDRVGGYTF
V gene: TRBV7-9; D gene: -; clone size: -; J gene: TRBJ2-1; CDR3 length: 19; CDR3 DNA: TGTGCCAGCAGCCCTACCGGGCAGGCGTCTTTTAGCTCCTACAATGAGCAGTTCTTC; CDR3 protein: CASSPTGQASFSSYNEQFF
V gene: TRBV6-1; D gene: TRBD2; clone size: -; J gene: TRBJ2-2; CDR3 length: 15; CDR3 DNA: TGTGCCAGCATGAGCGGGAGGGCCGTCACCGGGGAGCTGTTTTTT; CDR3 protein: CASMSGRAVTGELFF
V gene: TRBV27; D gene: TRBD2; clone size: few; J gene: TRBJ2-7; CDR3 length: 15; CDR3 DNA: TGTGCCACATCAAGAGCGGGGGAGGGGGTCCACGAGCAGTACTTC; CDR3 protein: CATSRAGEGVHEQYF
V gene: TRBV20-1; D gene: -; clone size: few; J gene: TRBJ2-7; CDR3 length: 15; CDR3 DNA: TGCAGTGCTAGGTATATTGAACAGGGTCCCTACGAGCAGTACTTC; CDR3 protein: CSARYIEQGPYEQYF
V gene: TRBV5-1; D gene: TRBD1; clone size: many; J gene: TRBJ1-2; CDR3 length: 14; CDR3 DNA: TGCGCCAGCAGCTCGGGACAGTCCGGATATGGCTACACCTTC; CDR3 protein: CASSSGQSGYGYTF
V gene: TRBV10-3; D gene: TRBD1; clone size: many; J gene: TRBJ1-5; CDR3 length: 13; CDR3 DNA: TGTGCCAGCACAGGGGCGCCTAATCAGCCCCAGCATTTT; CDR3 protein: CASTGAPNQPQHF
V gene: TRBV20-1; D gene: -; clone size: few; J gene: TRBJ2-1; CDR3 length: 14; CDR3 DNA: TGCAGTGCTAGAGGGGGACTCTCCTACAATGAGCAGTTCTTC; CDR3 protein: CSARGGLSYNEQFF
V gene: TRBV5-1; D gene: -; clone size: few; J gene: TRBJ2-1; CDR3 length: 16; CDR3 DNA: TGCGCCAGCAGCTTCGCCGGGAGTACTTCCTACAATGAGCAGTTCTTC; CDR3 protein: CASSFAGSTSYNEQFF
V gene: TRBV19; D gene: TRBD2; clone size: -; J gene: TRBJ2-3; CDR3 length: 18; CDR3 DNA: TGTGCCAGTAGTACACCAACTGGGCTAGCGGGGCGCACAGATACGCAGTATTTT; CDR3 protein: CASSTPTGLAGRTDTQYF
V gene: TRBV6-1; D gene: -; clone size: many; J gene: TRBJ1-1; CDR3 length: 14; CDR3 DNA: TGTGCCAGCAGTGAAGCAGGGTGGAGGTCTGAAGCTTTCTTT; CDR3 protein: CASSEAGWRSEAFF
V gene: TRBV29-1; D gene: -; clone size: -; J gene: TRBJ2-1; CDR3 length: 15; CDR3 DNA: TGCAGCGTGAATCTACTAGAGTTAAATTACAATGAGCAGTTCTTC; CDR3 protein: CSVNLLELNYNEQFF